This entry is about one T cell receptor beta chain. Antigen: not known. CDR1 is SGHTA, CDR2 FQGTGA, per germline. The CDR3 loop spans 15 amino acids. The ends were cut back, 5 bases at V and 5 bases at J, with 18 bases in the middle. Genomic DNA served as template for TCR beta VDJ and CDR3 profiling. TCRdb redid the calling of the reads with MiXCR, one entry per CDR3 protein. This table holds around 160,000 distinct CDR3 sequences, under 55% found once. Whoever was chosen for sequencing had shown CD8+CD57+ cell expansion by flow cytometry. Therapy had not been given to patients before blood sampling. The source of the sample is a study of CD8+CD57+ T cells in acquired aplastic anemia. In the study overall: Quantities of DNA derived from sorted CD4+ and CD8+ cells averaged roughly 3 ug. Overall study results and limits: Almost 30 CD8+ CDR3 sequences occurred in both the patients and the controls.

This clonotype was sampled from a human donor with aplastic anemia. The chain joins TRBV7-3 to TRBJ2-5; D possibly corresponds to TRBD2 (5 bases). The sequencing sample was made of sorted CD4+, CD8+, or CD8+CD57+ T cells (not recorded which) from PBMCs. The CDR3 loop reads CASSQILPPGETQYF. The CDR3 nucleotides are TGTGCCAGCAGCCAAATACTTCCACCGGGGGAGACCCAGTACTTC.